The 29 T cell receptor beta chains presented below share a single source sample, sequenced in a study of cytomegalovirus exposure and HLA in healthy donors. Primers included in the PCR were 60 Vbeta and 13 Jbeta primers. Sequenced by immunoSEQ multiplex PCR; TCRdb stores in-frame clones only, minus some. The table has 100,000 to 150,000 clones, over 65% seen once. Input material: PBMCs. The receptors come from a man aged 35 to 55 in good health and CMV-seropositive.

Here the CDR3 reads CASSLQGMNTEAFF. CDR3 sequence (DNA): TGTGCCAGCAGCTTGCAGGGCATGAACACTGAAGCTTTCTTT. The rearrangement uses TRBV5-6 and TRBJ1-1; maybe TRBD1 (5 bases). The CDR3 is 14 amino acids. Trimming shortened V by 1 base and J by 0 bases, and 7 bases separated the two germline ends. Germline CDR1 and CDR2: SGHDT and YYEEEE.

The chain has TRBV9 and TRBJ2-2; possibly TRBD2 for D (5 bases). CDR3 length equals 15 residues. V dropped 0 bases and J dropped 0 bases, with 6 bases sitting between them. CDR1 is SGDLS and CDR2 is YYNGEE in the germline V gene. CDR3 region: CASSVVGANTGELFF. DNA for the CDR3: TGTGCCAGCAGCGTAGTGGGAGCGAACACCGGGGAGCTGTTTTTT.

The chain employs TRBV9 and TRBJ2-7, with D hard to call. V was trimmed by 3 bases and J by 2 bases, leaving 12 bases between them. CDR3 length: 14 residues. Germline CDR1 and CDR2: SGDLS and YYNGEE. CDR3 residues: CASSAEVGPYEQYF. For the CDR3, the DNA is TGTGCCAGCAGCGCCGAGGTGGGTCCCTACGAGCAGTACTTC.

The CDR3 nucleotides read TGTGCCAGCAGTGATCCCGTAGCCAAAAACATTCAGTACTTC. This encodes CASSDPVAKNIQYF. This chain links TRBV6-1 with TRBJ2-4, with unresolved D. The CDR3 sequence is 14 residues long. V dropped 3 bases and J dropped 0 bases, with 6 bases sitting between them. The germline gives CDR1 MNHNS, CDR2 SASEGT.

This clone was counted between two and nine times. This sample includes further DNA sequences coding for the same CDR3. V gene TRBV29-1 combines with J gene TRBJ2-7; D ambiguous. Germline V lookup: CDR1 SQVTM, CDR2 ANQGSEA. The V and J ends lost 6 bases and 0 bases respectively, with 9 bases between them. The CDR3 is made up of 12 amino acids. CDR3 protein: CSVTSSSYEQYF. CDR3 bases: TGCAGCGTCACTTCGAGCTCCTACGAGCAGTACTTC.

This rearrangement joins TRBV7-9 to TRBJ1-5; D possibly corresponds to TRBD1 (5 bases). Looked up from germline, CDR1 is SEHNR and CDR2 is FQNEAQ (reference sequence). CDR3 length: 15 amino acids. V lost 5 bases and J 2 bases, leaving 13 bases between the germline ends. The DNA of the CDR3 is TGTGCCAGCAGCGGCTACTCGGGGGGCAATCAGCCCCAGCATTTT. Protein: CASSGYSGGNQPQHF.

The chain joins TRBV27 to TRBJ2-7, with 11 positions matching TRBD1. The CDR3 loop spans 13 amino acids. V lost 6 bases, J lost 9 bases, and 7 bases stayed unmatched. The germline V gene has CDR1 MNHEY and CDR2 SMNVEV (reference sequence). CDR3 DNA: TGTGCCAGCAGCGGGACAGGGGGTCTCCCGCAGTACTTC. Protein sequence: CASSGTGGLPQYF.

Only a few counts were recorded for this clone. CDR3: CASSDPGGVMTYEQYF. CDR3 nucleotides: TGCGCCAGCAGTGATCCAGGGGGCGTAATGACCTACGAGCAGTACTTC. The V call is TRBV10-2, the J call TRBJ2-7; 8 bases are a match to TRBD1. Germline V gives CDR1 WSHSY, CDR2 SAAADI. V was clipped by 3 bases and J by 2 bases; unmatched bases: 9. The CDR3 spans 16 residues.

The J gene is TRBJ2-3, the V gene TRBV6-5; D gene unclear. This CDR3 region has 14 residues. Germline-derived CDR1 and CDR2 are MNHEY and SVGAGI. V was cut by 1 base and J by 3 bases, with 8 bases left in between. The chain's CDR3 is CASSYFGWTDTQYF. The CDR3 DNA reads TGTGCCAGCAGTTACTTCGGGTGGACAGATACGCAGTATTTT.

This chain joins TRBV28 and TRBJ2-7, with 9 positions matching TRBD2. This CDR3 is 17 amino acids long. The germline gives CDR1 MDHEN, CDR2 SYDVKM. V shed 2 bases, J shed 0 bases, and the junction held 8 bases outside the gene matches. DNA for the CDR3: TGTGCCAGCAGTTTAGGGTCTAGCGGGGATCACTCCTACGAGCAGTACTTC. Protein sequence: CASSLGSSGDHSYEQYF.

The gene calls are TRBV14 and TRBJ2-7; 10 bases are shared with TRBD1. The germline CDR1 and CDR2 sequences are SGHDN and FVKESK. Germline trimming cut 3 bases from V and 2 bases from J; bases unmatched to any gene: 4. The CDR3 sequence is 15 residues long. The CDR3 nucleotides read TGTGCCAGCAGCCAGTCGACAGGGGGCCCCTACGAGCAGTACTTC. Translation: CASSQSTGGPYEQYF.

The chain uses TRBV28 and TRBJ1-1; D is unclear. CDR3 length: 14 residues. CDR1 MDHEN and CDR2 SYDVKM come from the germline V gene. The V and J ends lost 10 bases and 0 bases respectively, with 15 bases between them. The CDR3 sequence: CAISERDLNTEAFF. The CDR3 region has the DNA TGTGCCATCTCGGAGCGGGATTTGAACACTGAAGCTTTCTTT.

J is TRBJ2-7 and V is TRBV7-2; 8 bases are shared with TRBD2. Germline CDR1 SGHTA, CDR2 FQGNSA. Unmatched junction bases numbered 8, after V lost 4 bases and J lost 3 bases. This CDR3 contains 15 residues. CDR3: CASSSKASGGYEQYF. In DNA form, the CDR3 reads TGTGCCAGCAGCTCAAAGGCGAGCGGGGGCTACGAGCAGTACTTC.

This clone was observed a handful of times. This sequence joins TRBV2 and TRBJ1-5, with D possibly matching TRBD1 (5 bases). The CDR3 has 15 residues. The germline V gene has CDR1 SNHLY and CDR2 FYNNEI. V dropped 2 bases and J dropped 3 bases, with 11 bases sitting between them. CDR3 sequence reads: CASSEFQGSNQPQHF. The CDR3 bases are TGTGCCAGCAGTGAATTTCAGGGATCCAATCAGCCCCAGCATTTT.

The genes are TRBV19 and TRBJ2-3; 8 bases match TRBD2. Germline CDR1 reads LNHDA; CDR2 reads SQIVND (reference sequence). This CDR3 spans 15 amino acids. V gave up 3 bases and J gave up 5 bases; unmatched junction bases: 7. The CDR3, as DNA: TGTGCCAGTAGTATGGATAGCGGGATAGGAGATACGCAGTATTTT. As protein: CASSMDSGIGDTQYF.

This clone was found once. V and J are TRBV6-5 and TRBJ1-5, with unresolved D. The CDR3 is 13 residues long. Germline V gives CDR1 MNHEY, CDR2 SVGAGI. Trimming shortened V by 6 bases and J by 5 bases, and 11 bases separated the two germline ends. The CDR3 region is CASRYGRDQPQHF. For the CDR3, the DNA is TGTGCCAGCAGATATGGGCGGGATCAGCCCCAGCATTTT.

This rearrangement joins TRBV5-1 to TRBJ1-4; weak D call: TRBD1 (5 bases). Trimming shortened V by 0 bases and J by 8 bases, and 5 bases separated the two germline ends. This CDR3 region has 12 residues. Per the germline V gene, CDR1 is SGHRS and CDR2 is YFSETQ. CDR3 region: CASSLAGEKLFF. The CDR3 nucleotides are TGCGCCAGCAGCTTGGCAGGGGAAAAACTGTTTTTT.

The rearrangement links TRBV25-1 to TRBJ2-5, with D possibly being TRBD2 (5 bases). Germline V CDR1 and CDR2: MGHDK, SYGVNS. CDR3 length equals 13 residues. Trimming removed 1 base from V and 5 bases from J, with 8 bases in between. The CDR3 is CASSEFLAETQYF. In DNA form, the CDR3 reads TGTGCCAGCAGTGAATTTTTAGCGGAGACCCAGTACTTC. Variable domain in full (rest from reference TRBV25-1 and TRBJ2-5): EADIYQTPRYLVIGTGKKITLECSQTMGHDKMYWYQQDPGMELHLIHYSYGVNSTEKGDLSSESTVSRIRTEHFPLTLESARPSHTSQYLCASSEFLAETQYFGPGTRLLVL.

With regard to this clone: The same CDR3 can be traced to other DNA sequences in this sample. V gene TRBV6-1 combines with J gene TRBJ1-2; TRBD1 matches at 7 bases. This CDR3 is 16 amino acids long. Trimming removed 2 bases from V and 4 bases from J; junction bases left unmatched: 10. Germline-derived CDR1 and CDR2 are MNHNS and SASEGT. The CDR3 protein is CASSEPLDRRFYGYTF. CDR3 DNA sequence: TGTGCCAGCAGTGAACCCCTGGACAGGAGATTCTATGGCTACACCTTC.

The chain is built from TRBV4-2 and TRBJ2-5, with 14 bases lining up with TRBD2. Germline lookup yields CDR1 LGHNA and CDR2 YNFKEQ. CDR3 length: 19 amino acids. The J segment lost 5 bases and the V segment lost 0 bases, leaving 11 bases of the junction unmatched. The DNA for the CDR3 is TGTGCCAGCAGCCAAGAAGCCTTTAGGACTAGCGGGAGGTTTGAGACCCAGTACTTC. Amino acid sequence: CASSQEAFRTSGRFETQYF.

This clone was observed a few times. The identical CDR3 is also encoded by other nucleotide sequences in the sample. The V gene is TRBV27, the J gene TRBJ1-2, with D maybe TRBD1 (6 bases). CDR3 size: 13 residues. Trimming removed 8 bases from V and 4 bases from J, with 14 bases in between. Per the germline V gene, CDR1 is MNHEY and CDR2 is SMNVEV (reference sequence). This chain's CDR3 is CASGLGGAYGYTF. CDR3 DNA sequence: TGTGCCAGCGGACTGGGGGGGGCCTATGGCTACACCTTC.

This clone was counted a few times. CDR3 sequence (DNA): TGTGCCAGCAGCCCCAACCGCGGGTCCGGGGGGGCACGGGGCGGCTACACCTTC. Translated: CASSPNRGSGGARGGYTF. The V gene is TRBV7-6, the J gene TRBJ1-2; D possibly corresponds to TRBD1 (6 bases). The CDR3 spans 18 residues. Germline assignment: CDR1 SGHVS and CDR2 FNYEAQ. With 5 bases removed from V and 8 bases from J, the gap between germline ends came to 30 bases.

The chain has TRBV5-1 and TRBJ1-2; 10 bases align to TRBD1. The junction had 9 bases not matched to a gene; V was cut back by 3 bases and J by 4 bases. Germline CDR1 SGHRS, CDR2 YFSETQ. CDR3 length equals 16 residues. Here the CDR3 DNA reads TGCGCCAGCAGCTACGCCGGGACAGGGGTAGGCTATGGCTACACCTTC. Translating gives CASSYAGTGVGYGYTF.

The chain couples TRBV18 to TRBJ2-5; 8 bases are a match to TRBD1. The CDR3 totals 17 residues. Germline values: CDR1 KGHSH, CDR2 LQKENI. V trimming: 1 base; J trimming: 3 bases; junction bases outside the gene matches: 10. The CDR3, as DNA: TGTGCCAGCTCACCACGGGAAAGACAGGGGATGAAAGAGACCCAGTACTTC. It codes for CASSPRERQGMKETQYF.

The chain has TRBV28 and TRBJ1-5; TRBD1 is a possible D gene (5 bases). The V and J ends lost 7 bases and 3 bases respectively, with 13 bases between them. The CDR3 contains 14 residues. Germline V lookup: CDR1 MDHEN, CDR2 SYDVKM. DNA of the CDR3: TGTGCCAGCATTCAGGGATCGGACAATCAGCCCCAGCATTTT. Translating it yields CASIQGSDNQPQHF.

This chain connects TRBV11-2 to TRBJ2-5; 14 positions agree with TRBD2. The CDR3 sequence is 17 residues long. Per germline, CDR1 SGHAT and CDR2 FQNNGV. V trimming: 4 bases; J trimming: 4 bases; junction bases outside the gene matches: 8. The CDR3 protein is CASSSGLAGGGGETQYF. The DNA of the CDR3 is TGTGCCAGCAGCTCCGGACTAGCGGGAGGAGGTGGAGAGACCCAGTACTTC.

This clone appeared once. The rearrangement joins TRBV14 to TRBJ1-1; D unresolved. The germline V and J ends were trimmed by 2 bases and 5 bases, with 6 bases remaining between them. The CDR3 is 12 residues long. The germline gives CDR1 SGHDN, CDR2 FVKESK. The CDR3 coding sequence is TGTGCCAGCAGCCAAAGGCGGACTGAAGCTTTCTTT. Its protein product is CASSQRRTEAFF.

The V gene is TRBV9, the J gene TRBJ2-7; possibly TRBD1 for D (5 bases). V dropped 2 bases and J dropped 3 bases, with 12 bases sitting between them. There are 14 residues in the CDR3. Germline values: CDR1 SGDLS, CDR2 YYNGEE. The CDR3 DNA reads as TGTGCCAGCAGCGTCCTGGACACCTACTACGAGCAGTACTTC. It specifies CASSVLDTYYEQYF. The full variable domain, in which reference TRBV9 and TRBJ2-7 provide the parts outside the CDR3, is DSGVTQTPKHLITATGQRVTLRCSPRSGDLSVYWYQQSLDQGLQFLIQYYNGEERAKGNILERFSAQQFPDLHSELNLSSLELGDSALYFCASSVLDTYYEQYFGPGTRLTVT.

The genes are TRBV5-1 and TRBJ2-1; TRBD2 might be the D (6 bases). This CDR3 comprises 15 residues. V was clipped by 4 bases and J by 8 bases, with 19 bases between them. Germline CDR1 reads SGHRS; CDR2 reads YFSETQ. The CDR3 region has the DNA TGCGCCAGCAGCCCTACTACAAGCGGGCCCGATGAGCAGTTCTTC. This gives the protein CASSPTTSGPDEQFF.